This TCR beta chain stems from a study of cytomegalovirus exposure and HLA in healthy donors. Study results and limitations: The authors considered a cluster of highly shared sequence variants likely to be a sequencing artifact. For presence/absence analyses, sequencing depth was assumed to be roughly uniform across donors. The productive fraction for most TCR beta V segments was about 87% or about 30% in an earlier analysis. Highest at DRB1 and lowest at HLA-C, TCR association rates differed among HLA loci in a later analysis.

60 Vbeta and 13 Jbeta primers were used in PCR. Repertoires were generated with immunoSEQ multiplex PCR, while TCRdb's copy carries only in-frame clones and drops some. The repertoire holds some 98,000 clones, with under 80% as singletons. Worth noting for this clone: Its antigen is currently unknown.

The V gene's germline CDR1 is SEHNR and CDR2 FQNEAQ (reference sequence). Trimming pared 3 bases from V and 0 bases from J, leaving 6 bases between. The CDR3 is 15 residues long. The chain has TRBV7-9 and TRBJ2-6, with D unresolved. The sequencing sample was made of PBMCs. The TCR originated in a human donor in good health. In DNA, the CDR3 is TGTGCCAGCAGCTTTTTAAACTCTGGGGCCAACGTCCTGACTTTC. It translates to CASSFLNSGANVLTF.